This T cell receptor (beta chain) was recorded in a study of cytomegalovirus exposure and HLA in healthy donors. Study at large: The 100 to 150 validation repertoires were reported in a later analysis to have been generated on the same platform as the 666 first-cohort repertoires. Study-wide results and caveats: Reports credit the classifier with highly specific, highly sensitive diagnosis of cytomegalovirus status. Listed as cytomegalovirus-associated were 150 to 200 TCR beta chains.

Only in-frame clones appear in the TCRdb table, and some are missing; sequencing was by immunoSEQ multiplex PCR. The sample yields about 120,000 clones, about 83% seen once. The validation cohort, a group of some 120 subjects, included the donors and was separate from the roughly 720-subject first cohort. Trimming stripped 1 base from V and 3 bases from J, with 6 bases between. The CDR3 has 12 amino acids. Germline V gives CDR1 GTSNPN, CDR2 SVGIG (reference sequence). For this clone: The antigen is undetermined.

This sequence joins TRBV30 and TRBJ2-5; the D is unclear. The TCR comes from a woman younger than 45 in good health and CMV-seronegative. Sequencing used PBMCs. The CDR3 DNA reads TGTGCCTGGAGTGGACTGGAAGAGACCCAGTACTTC. Residues: CAWSGLEETQYF.